What follows is one T cell receptor beta chain and its context. In the study's own analysis: Reference gene primers were amplified, and this amplification served to estimate nucleated cell counts. Measured with immunoSEQ multiplex PCR; TCRdb has only the in-frame clones, and not every one. V and J calls plus clone size are reproduced from that table; the DNA served to infer D and trimming. The repertoire holds fewer than 200,000 clones, with 82% as singletons. The sample comes from a study of blood T cell repertoires in COVID-19. Study overall: Material from acute and convalescent COVID-19 was sourced from the United States, Italy and Spain. Sample material is recorded as cDNA or gDNA derived from T cells, B-cell-depleted T cells, or PBMCs.

CDR1 and CDR2 (germline): SNHLY, FYNNEI. V lost 6 bases and J 3 bases, leaving 17 bases between the germline ends. The CDR3 extends over 15 amino acids. The rearrangement links TRBV2 to TRBJ1-2; D may be TRBD1 (5 bases). The clonotype comes from a woman aged 40 to 50 with COVID-19, enrolled during active disease. Sequencing was performed on peripheral blood. The CDR3 is CASSQRRGADYGYTF. Here the CDR3 DNA reads TGTGCCAGCAGCCAGAGAAGGGGTGCGGACTATGGCTACACCTTC.